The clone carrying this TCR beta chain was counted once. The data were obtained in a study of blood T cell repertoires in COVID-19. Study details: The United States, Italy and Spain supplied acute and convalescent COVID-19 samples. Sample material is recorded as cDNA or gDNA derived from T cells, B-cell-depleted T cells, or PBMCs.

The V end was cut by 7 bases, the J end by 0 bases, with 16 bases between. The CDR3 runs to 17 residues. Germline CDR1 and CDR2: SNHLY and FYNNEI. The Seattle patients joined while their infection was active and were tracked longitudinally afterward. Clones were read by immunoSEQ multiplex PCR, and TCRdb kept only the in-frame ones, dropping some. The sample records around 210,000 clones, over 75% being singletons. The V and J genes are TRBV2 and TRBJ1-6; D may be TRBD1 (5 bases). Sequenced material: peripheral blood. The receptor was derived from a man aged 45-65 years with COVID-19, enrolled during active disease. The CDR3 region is CASMRGRQSSYNSPLHF. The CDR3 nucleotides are TGTGCCAGCATGCGGGGCAGGCAAAGCTCCTATAATTCACCCCTCCACTTT.